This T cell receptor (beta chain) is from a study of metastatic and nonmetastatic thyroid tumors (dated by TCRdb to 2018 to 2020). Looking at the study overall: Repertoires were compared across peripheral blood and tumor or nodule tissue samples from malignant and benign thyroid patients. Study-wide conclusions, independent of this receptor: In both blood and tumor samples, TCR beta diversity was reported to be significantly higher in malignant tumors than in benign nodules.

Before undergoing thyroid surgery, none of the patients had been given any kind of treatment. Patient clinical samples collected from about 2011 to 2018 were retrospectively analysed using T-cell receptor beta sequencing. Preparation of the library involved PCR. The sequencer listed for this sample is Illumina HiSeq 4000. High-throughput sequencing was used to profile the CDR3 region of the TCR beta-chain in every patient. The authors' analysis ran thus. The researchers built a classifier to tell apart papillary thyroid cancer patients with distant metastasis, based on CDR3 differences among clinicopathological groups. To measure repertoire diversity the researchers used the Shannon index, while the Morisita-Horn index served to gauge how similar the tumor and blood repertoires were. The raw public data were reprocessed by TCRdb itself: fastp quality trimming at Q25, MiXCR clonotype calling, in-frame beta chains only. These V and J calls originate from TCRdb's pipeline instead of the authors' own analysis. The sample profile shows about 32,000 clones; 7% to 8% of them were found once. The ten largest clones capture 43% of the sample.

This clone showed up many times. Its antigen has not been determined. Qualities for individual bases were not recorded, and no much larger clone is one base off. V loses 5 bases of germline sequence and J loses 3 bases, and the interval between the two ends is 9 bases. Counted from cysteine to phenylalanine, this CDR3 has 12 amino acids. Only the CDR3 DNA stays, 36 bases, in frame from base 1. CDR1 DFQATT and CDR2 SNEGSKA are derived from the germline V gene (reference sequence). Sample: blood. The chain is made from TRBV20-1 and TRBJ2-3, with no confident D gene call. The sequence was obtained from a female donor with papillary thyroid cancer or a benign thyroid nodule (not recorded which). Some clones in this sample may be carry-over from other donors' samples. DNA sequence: TGCAGTGCTCCCGCCGGGACAGATACGCAGTATTTT. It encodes CSAPAGTDTQYF.